The sequence of this TCR beta chain was determined in a study of technical replicates of blood from a handful of donors. Profiling relied on immunoSEQ multiplex PCR, and the TCRdb table lists in-frame clones only, not all of them. This table has 75,000 or so clones, about 95% appearing once. The CDR3 is 11 residues long. With 6 bases removed from V and 2 bases from J, the gap between germline ends came to 3 bases. Germline V CDR1 and CDR2: PRHDT, FYEKMQ (reference sequence). The chain recombines TRBV13 with TRBJ2-3; D remains ambiguous. The clonotype comes from a human donor in good health. Input material: T cells isolated from PBMCs. The CDR3 DNA follows: TGTGCCAGCAGTCACACAGATACGCAGTATTTT. This codes for CASSHTDTQYF.